The clone carrying this T cell receptor (beta chain) has a count of ten or more. Its antigen is unknown. The sample comes from a study of neurological immune-mediated disorders. Study conclusions and caveats: Across subjects, expanded clones had no CDR3 amino acid sequences in common, pointing to private repertoires in all groups.

As for the cDNA, it was generated by 5'RACE with 10-nucleotide random UMIs. Per sequencing run, 15-18 subjects together gave over 190 million TCR-beta sequences. TCRdb redid the calling of the 5' RACE reads with MiXCR, one entry per CDR3 protein. The sample yields around 27,000 distinct CDR3 sequences, 15% seen once. The CDR3 has 13 amino acids. Germline CDR1 reads SGHTA; CDR2 reads FQGNSA. V was clipped by 2 bases and J by 8 bases, with 12 bases between them. The chain carries TRBV7-2 and TRBJ1-2, with D possibly being TRBD1 (5 bases). Sequenced sample: PBMCs. The sequence came from a man aged 70-80 years in good health. The CDR3 is CASSLRPEGGYTF. CDR3 nucleotides: TGTGCCAGCAGCTTAAGACCCGAGGGGGGCTACACCTTC.